The following is a T cell receptor beta chain sequence with its context. The antigen is undetermined. The data stem from a study of PD-1 blockade in classical Hodgkin lymphoma. Using immunoSEQ multiplex PCR, the repertoire was profiled, and TCRdb retains in-frame clones only, with some absent. Of approximately 10,000 clones in the sample, around nine tenths are singletons; the top ten hold roughly 13%. All trial patients relapsed after autologous stem cell transplantation. Regarding the study as a whole: Baseline diversity resembling that of newly diagnosed patients was seen in complete responders. Whatever underlies the repertoire differences (possibly disease activity or prior therapy) remains undefined.

V was clipped by 5 bases and J by 2 bases; unmatched bases: 8. The CDR3 is 15 amino acids. The sample here was peripheral blood mononuclear cells (PBMCs), taken at baseline. The sequence was obtained from a human donor with classical Hodgkin lymphoma. The J gene is TRBJ1-2, the V gene TRBV5-3; TRBD1 agrees at 8 bases. TRBV5-3 is an open reading frame, and its role is uncertain. For the CDR3, the DNA is TGTGCCAGAAGTGCACCGGGACAGGAGAACTATGGCTACACCTTC. Translation gives CARSAPGQENYGYTF.